The T cell receptor (beta chain) described here comes from a study of T cell responses to AZD1222 COVID-19 vaccine (dated by TCRdb to about 2021). Broadly, across the study: AZD1222 recipients given second doses at about 4 weeks or at about 12 weeks were pooled, since spike-specific TCR depth and breadth were not found to differ between the two schedules. A total of approximately 230 trial participants underwent TCR sequencing, of whom about 200 received two doses of AZD1222 and some 25 received two doses of the MenACWY control vaccine. Trial participants were enrolled by age into 18-55, 56-69 and 70-plus year subgroups, with roughly 150, 30 and 60 TCR-sequenced participants respectively. The investigation overall reported the following: In the small 56-69-year group, the increase in depth fell short of significance, most likely because of low power. Because no day 14 peak-response samples were available, the repertoires could be characterized only after the peak T cell response. Conclusions about previously exposed vaccinees are limited, since just 6 or 7 AZD1222 recipients were seropositive for SARS-CoV-2 at baseline. Spike-specific TCR breadth and depth rose significantly after two AZD1222 doses compared with day 0 and with MenACWY recipients. Reportedly, close to half of the unique spike-specific TCRs recognized epitopes lying outside the regions that are mutated in the B.1.351 and B.1.1.7 variants. Vaccine-associated CD4 TCRs spanned the whole spike protein, with dominant responses in regions 160-218 and 743-854. Participants were mostly white British and included more females than males, and it was suggested by the authors that clonal diversity may have been underestimated.

Notes on this clone: This receptor's antigen is unknown. Base qualities are not at hand, and no much larger clone is one base apart.

CDR1 and CDR2 were assigned from the germline V gene (reference sequence) as LNHDA and SQIVND. The cysteine opens and the phenylalanine closes a CDR3 of 14 amino acids. Only the CDR3 portion is preserved as DNA: 42 bases, with reading frame beginning at the first base. The junction carries 14 bases between V and J, which are trimmed by 5 bases and 3 bases respectively. The time point label for this specimen denotes: baseline before first vaccination. Vaccinee samples came from UK trials COV001 and COV002, including a single-blind randomized controlled phase 2/3 trial of AZD1222 (ChAdOx1 nCoV-19) in healthy adults. Trial participant PBMC samples were collected at day 0 and day 28 after the second dose for TCRbeta chain sequencing. The CDR3 regions of human TCRbeta chains were analyzed by immunosequencing. Regarding the original processing steps: Repertoire TCRs were checked for matches against a reference library of SARS-CoV-2-specific TCRs that had been generated using the MIRA antigen-specificity platform. Breadth meant the fraction of unique TCRs that were SARS-CoV-2-associated, whereas depth meant the fraction of total T cells that were SARS-CoV-2-associated. Each spike-specific TCR was assigned to its reactive spike region and to a CD4 or CD8 class using the MIRA data. Log10-transformed breadth and depth values were compared by one-way ANOVA with Sidak's multiple comparisons tests. The clones in this table, taken by TCRdb from immuneACCESS, are in-frame only. Not every clone is retained; where verified, under half of the shortfall comes from an unresolved V gene, and the cause of the rest is unknown. V and J calls and clone size are as listed in that table; D and trimming were resolved from the DNA. This sample comprises some 110,000 clones, 90% to 95% of them detected only once. Clones ranked in the top ten supply about 3% of the sample.

The material was peripheral blood, obtained on day 0 of AZD1222 vaccination. The sequence came from an adult in good health. The V gene is TRBV19 and the J gene is TRBJ2-7; the D segment might be TRBD1 or TRBD2, since each matches 7 bases. The CDR3: CASSPSGGGYEQYF. The nucleotide sequence is TGTGCCAGTAGTCCTTCAGGGGGGGGCTACGAGCAGTACTTC.